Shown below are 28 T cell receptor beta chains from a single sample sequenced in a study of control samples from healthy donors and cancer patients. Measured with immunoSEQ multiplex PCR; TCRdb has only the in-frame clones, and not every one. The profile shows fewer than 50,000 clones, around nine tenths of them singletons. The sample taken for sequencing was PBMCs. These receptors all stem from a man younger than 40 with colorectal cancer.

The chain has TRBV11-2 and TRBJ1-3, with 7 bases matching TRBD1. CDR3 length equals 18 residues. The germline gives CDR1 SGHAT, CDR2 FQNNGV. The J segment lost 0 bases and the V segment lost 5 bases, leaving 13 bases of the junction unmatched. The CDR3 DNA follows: TGTGCCAGCAGCCTAGCCCGGGACAGCTTTGCCTCTGGAAACACCATATATTTT. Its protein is CASSLARDSFASGNTIYF.

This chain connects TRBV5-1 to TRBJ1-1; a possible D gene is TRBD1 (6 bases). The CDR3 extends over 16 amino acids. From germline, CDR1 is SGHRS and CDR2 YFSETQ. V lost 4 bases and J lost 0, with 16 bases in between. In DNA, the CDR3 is TGCGCCAGCAGCACTGGAGGGGGACCGATGAACACTGAAGCTTTCTTT. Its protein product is CASSTGGGPMNTEAFF.

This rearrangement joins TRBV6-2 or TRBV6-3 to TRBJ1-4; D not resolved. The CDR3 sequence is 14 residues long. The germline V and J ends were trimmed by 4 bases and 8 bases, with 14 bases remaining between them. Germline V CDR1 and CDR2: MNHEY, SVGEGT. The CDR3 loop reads CASSSGSGGEKLFF. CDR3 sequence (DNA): TGTGCCAGCAGTTCCGGGTCTGGAGGGGAAAAACTGTTTTTT.

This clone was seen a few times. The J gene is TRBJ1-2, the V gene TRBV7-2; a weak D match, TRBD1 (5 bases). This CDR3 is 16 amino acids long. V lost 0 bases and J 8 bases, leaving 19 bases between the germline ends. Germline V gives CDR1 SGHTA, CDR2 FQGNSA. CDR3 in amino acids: CASSLAWGRAYVGYTF. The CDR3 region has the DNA TGTGCCAGCAGCTTAGCATGGGGGAGGGCCTATGTGGGCTACACCTTC.

The CDR3 is CATSDARTVTF. In nucleotides, the CDR3 is TGTGCCACCAGTGACGCCAGGACAGTAACCTTC. V usage is TRBV24-1 and J usage is TRBJ1-2; a weak D match, TRBD1 (6 bases). The V end lost 4 bases, the J end lost 14 bases, and 13 bases lay between the germline ends. This CDR3 is built from 11 residues. Germline loops: CDR1 KGHDR, CDR2 SFDVKD.

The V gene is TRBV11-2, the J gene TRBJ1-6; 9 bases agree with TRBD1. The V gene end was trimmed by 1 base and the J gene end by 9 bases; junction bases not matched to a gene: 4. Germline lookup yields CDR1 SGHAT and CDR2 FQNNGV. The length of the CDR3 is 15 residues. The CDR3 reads CASSLVGQGSSPLHF. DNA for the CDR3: TGTGCCAGCAGCTTAGTGGGACAGGGCTCTTCACCCCTCCACTTT.

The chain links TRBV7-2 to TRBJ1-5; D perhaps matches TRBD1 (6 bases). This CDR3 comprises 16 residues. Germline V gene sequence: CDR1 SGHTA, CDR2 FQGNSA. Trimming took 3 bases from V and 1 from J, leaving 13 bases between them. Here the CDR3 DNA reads TGTGCCAGCAGCTTTCAATCAGGGGCCAGCAATCAGCCCCAGCATTTT. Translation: CASSFQSGASNQPQHF.

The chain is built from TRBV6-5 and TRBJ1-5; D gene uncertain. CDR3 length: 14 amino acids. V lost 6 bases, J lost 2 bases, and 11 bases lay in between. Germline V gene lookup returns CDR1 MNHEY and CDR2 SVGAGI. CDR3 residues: CASRFLWGNQPQHF. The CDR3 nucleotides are TGTGCCAGCAGATTCTTATGGGGCAATCAGCCCCAGCATTTT.

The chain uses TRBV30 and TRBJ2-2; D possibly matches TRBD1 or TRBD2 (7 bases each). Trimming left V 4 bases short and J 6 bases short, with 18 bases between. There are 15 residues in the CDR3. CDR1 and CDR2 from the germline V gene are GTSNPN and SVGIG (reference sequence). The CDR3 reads CAWTWRQGGAGELFF. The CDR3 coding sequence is TGTGCCTGGACCTGGAGGCAGGGGGGGGCCGGGGAGCTGTTTTTT. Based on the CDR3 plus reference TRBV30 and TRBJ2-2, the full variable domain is SQTIHQWPATLVQPVGSPLSLECTVEGTSNPNLYWYRQAAGRGLQLLFYSVGIGQISSEVPQNLSASRPQDRQFILSSKKLLLSDSGFYLCAWTWRQGGAGELFFGEGSRLTVL.

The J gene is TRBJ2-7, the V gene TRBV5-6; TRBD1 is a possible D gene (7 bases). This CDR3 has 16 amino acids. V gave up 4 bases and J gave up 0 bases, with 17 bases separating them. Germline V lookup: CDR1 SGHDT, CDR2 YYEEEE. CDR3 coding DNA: TGTGCCAGCAGCGCCCTCGGAGGGGGCAGCTCCTACGAGCAGTACTTC. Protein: CASSALGGGSSYEQYF.

The CDR3 protein is CASSHFIAGARREQYF. The CDR3 DNA is TGCGCCAGCAGCCATTTTATAGCGGGGGCCAGGCGGGAGCAGTACTTC. V gene TRBV4-1 combines with J gene TRBJ2-7, with 9 bases fitting TRBD2. There are 16 residues in the CDR3. Germline values: CDR1 MGHRA, CDR2 YSYEKL. Trimming cost V 3 bases and J 7 bases; bases outside gene matches: 13.

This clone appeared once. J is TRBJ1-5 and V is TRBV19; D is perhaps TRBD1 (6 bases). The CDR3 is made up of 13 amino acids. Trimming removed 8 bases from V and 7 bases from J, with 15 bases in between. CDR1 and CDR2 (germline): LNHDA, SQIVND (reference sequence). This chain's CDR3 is CASWQGIGQPQHF. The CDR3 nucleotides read TGTGCCAGTTGGCAGGGGATCGGACAGCCCCAGCATTTT. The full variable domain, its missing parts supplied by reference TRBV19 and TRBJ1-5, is DGGITQSPKYLFRKEGQNVTLSCEQNLNHDAMYWYRQDPGQGLRLIYYSQIVNDFQKGDIAEGYSVSREKKESFPLTVTSAQKNPTAFYLCASWQGIGQPQHFGDGTRLSIL.

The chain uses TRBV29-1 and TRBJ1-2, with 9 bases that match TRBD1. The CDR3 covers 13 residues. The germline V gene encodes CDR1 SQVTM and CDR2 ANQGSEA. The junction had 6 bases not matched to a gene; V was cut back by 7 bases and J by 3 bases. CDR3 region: CSAWDRVDYGYTF. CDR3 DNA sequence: TGCAGCGCTTGGGACAGGGTAGACTATGGCTACACCTTC.

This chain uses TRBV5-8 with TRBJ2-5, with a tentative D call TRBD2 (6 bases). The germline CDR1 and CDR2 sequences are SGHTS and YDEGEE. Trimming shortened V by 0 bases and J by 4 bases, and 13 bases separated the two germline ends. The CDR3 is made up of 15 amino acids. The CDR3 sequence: CASSLAGVGGETQYF. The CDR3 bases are TGTGCCAGCAGCTTGGCAGGCGTCGGGGGAGAGACCCAGTACTTC.

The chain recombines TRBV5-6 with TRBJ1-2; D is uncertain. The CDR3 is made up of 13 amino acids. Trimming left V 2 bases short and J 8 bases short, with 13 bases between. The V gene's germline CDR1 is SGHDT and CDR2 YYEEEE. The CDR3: CASSFQTPRGYTF. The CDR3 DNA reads TGTGCCAGCAGCTTCCAGACCCCGAGGGGCTACACCTTC. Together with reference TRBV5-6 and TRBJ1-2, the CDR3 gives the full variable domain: DAGVTQSPTHLIKTRGQQVTLRCSPKSGHDTVSWYQQALGQGPQFIFQYYEEEERQRGNFPDRFSGHQFPNYSSELNVNALLLGDSALYLCASSFQTPRGYTFGSGTRLTVV.

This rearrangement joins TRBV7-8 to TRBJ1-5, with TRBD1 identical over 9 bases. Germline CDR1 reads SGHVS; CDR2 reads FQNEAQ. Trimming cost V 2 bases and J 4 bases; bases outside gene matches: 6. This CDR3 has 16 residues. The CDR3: CASSLYRGRGNQPQHF. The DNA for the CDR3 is TGTGCCAGCAGCTTATACAGGGGGCGCGGGAATCAGCCCCAGCATTTT.

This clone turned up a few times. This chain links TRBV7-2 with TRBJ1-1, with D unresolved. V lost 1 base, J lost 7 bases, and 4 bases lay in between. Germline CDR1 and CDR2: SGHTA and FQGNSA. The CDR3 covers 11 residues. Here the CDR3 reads CASSLGVEAFF. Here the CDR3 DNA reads TGTGCCAGCAGCTTAGGCGTTGAAGCTTTCTTT. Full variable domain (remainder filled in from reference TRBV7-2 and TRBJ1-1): GAGVSQSPSNKVTEKGKDVELRCDPISGHTALYWYRQSLGQGLEFLIYFQGNSAPDKSGLPSDRFSAERTGGSVSTLTIQRTQQEDSAVYLCASSLGVEAFFGQGTRLTVV.

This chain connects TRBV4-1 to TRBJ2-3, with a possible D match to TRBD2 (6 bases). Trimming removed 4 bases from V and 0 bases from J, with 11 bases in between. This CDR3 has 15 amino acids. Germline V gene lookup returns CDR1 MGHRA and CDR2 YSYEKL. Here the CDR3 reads CASSRGTYSTDTQYF. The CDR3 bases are TGCGCCAGCAGCCGAGGGACTTACAGCACAGATACGCAGTATTTT.

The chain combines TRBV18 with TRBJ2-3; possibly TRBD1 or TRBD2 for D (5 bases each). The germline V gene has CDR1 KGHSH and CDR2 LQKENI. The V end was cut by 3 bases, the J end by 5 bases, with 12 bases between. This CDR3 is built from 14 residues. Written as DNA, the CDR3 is TGTGCCAGCTCACCGTCGGGGCCGGTAGATACGCAGTATTTT. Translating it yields CASSPSGPVDTQYF.

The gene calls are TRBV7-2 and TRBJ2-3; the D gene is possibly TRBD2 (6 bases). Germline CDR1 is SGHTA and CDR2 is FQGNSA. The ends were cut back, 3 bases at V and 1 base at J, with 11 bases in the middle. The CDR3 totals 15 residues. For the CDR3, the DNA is TGTGCCAGCAGCTTCGGGGGTCACGGCACAGATACGCAGTATTTT. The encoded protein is CASSFGGHGTDTQYF.

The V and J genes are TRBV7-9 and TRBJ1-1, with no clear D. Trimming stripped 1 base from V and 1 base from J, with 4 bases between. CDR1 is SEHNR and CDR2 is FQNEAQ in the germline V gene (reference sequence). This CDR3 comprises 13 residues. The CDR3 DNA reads TGTGCCAGCAGCTTAGTTGCGAACACTGAAGCTTTCTTT. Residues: CASSLVANTEAFF.

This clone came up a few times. CDR3 coding DNA: TGTGCCAGCAGCGGAGATGGGCCAGATACGCAGTATTTT. It yields the protein CASSGDGPDTQYF. The V call is TRBV7-2, the J call TRBJ2-3, with unresolved D. The CDR3 totals 13 residues. The germline gives CDR1 SGHTA, CDR2 FQGNSA. Trimming removed 5 bases from V and 4 bases from J, with 10 bases in between. Based on the CDR3 plus reference TRBV7-2 and TRBJ2-3, the full variable domain is GAGVSQSPSNKVTEKGKDVELRCDPISGHTALYWYRQSLGQGLEFLIYFQGNSAPDKSGLPSDRFSAERTGGSVSTLTIQRTQQEDSAVYLCASSGDGPDTQYFGPGTRLTVL.

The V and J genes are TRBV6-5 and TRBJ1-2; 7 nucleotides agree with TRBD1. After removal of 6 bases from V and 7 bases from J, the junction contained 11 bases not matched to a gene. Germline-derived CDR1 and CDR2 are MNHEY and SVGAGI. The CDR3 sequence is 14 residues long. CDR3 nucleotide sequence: TGTGCCAGCAGCAGTACACAGGGGACGGGTGGCTACACCTTC. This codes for CASSSTQGTGGYTF.

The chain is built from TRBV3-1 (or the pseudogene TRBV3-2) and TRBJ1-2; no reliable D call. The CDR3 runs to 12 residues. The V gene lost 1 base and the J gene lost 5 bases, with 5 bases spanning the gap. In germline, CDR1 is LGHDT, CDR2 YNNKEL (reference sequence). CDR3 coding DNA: TGTGCCAGCAGCCAAGCTGAGTATGGCTACACCTTC. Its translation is CASSQAEYGYTF.

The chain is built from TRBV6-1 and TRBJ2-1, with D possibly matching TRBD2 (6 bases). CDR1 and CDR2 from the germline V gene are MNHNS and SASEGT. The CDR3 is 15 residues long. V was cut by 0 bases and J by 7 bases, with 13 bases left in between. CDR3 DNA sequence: TGTGCCAGCAGTGAAGCCATGGGGGGTTGGAATGAGCAGTTCTTC. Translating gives CASSEAMGGWNEQFF.

The CDR3 region is CASSAPGREYGSPLHF. The CDR3 region has the DNA TGTGCCAGCAGTGCCCCAGGGAGGGAGTATGGATCACCCCTCCACTTT. This chain links TRBV2 with TRBJ1-6; D is possibly TRBD1 (5 bases). The CDR3 extends over 16 amino acids. The V gene's germline CDR1 is SNHLY and CDR2 FYNNEI. Trimming left V 4 bases short and J 10 bases short, with 20 bases between.

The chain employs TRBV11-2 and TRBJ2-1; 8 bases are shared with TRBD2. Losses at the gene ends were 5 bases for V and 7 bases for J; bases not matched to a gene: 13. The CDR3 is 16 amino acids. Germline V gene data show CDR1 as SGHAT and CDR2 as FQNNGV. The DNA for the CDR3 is TGTGCCAGCAGCCCCTCACGAACGGGGGGGGTGAATGAGCAGTTCTTC. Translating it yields CASSPSRTGGVNEQFF.

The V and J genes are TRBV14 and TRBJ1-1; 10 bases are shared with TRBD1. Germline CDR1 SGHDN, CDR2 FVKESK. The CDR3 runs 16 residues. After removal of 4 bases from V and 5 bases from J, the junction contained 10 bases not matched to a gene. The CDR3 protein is CASSLGIWTGGTEAFF. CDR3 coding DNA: TGTGCCAGCAGCCTAGGAATATGGACAGGGGGGACTGAAGCTTTCTTT.